A single sample gave rise to the 30 T cell receptor beta chains below, sequenced in a study of early T cells in non-severe SARS-CoV-2 infection. TCRdb used MiXCR to reprocess the 5' RACE reads, holding one entry per CDR3 protein. The sample shows roughly 55,000 distinct CDR3 sequences, roughly 10% of them seen only once. Sequenced material: whole blood. The receptors were sampled from an adult who was a healthcare worker with PCR-confirmed SARS-CoV-2 infection or an uninfected control (not recorded which).

This chain connects TRBV5-1 to TRBJ1-1, with a tentative D call TRBD1 (5 bases). Germline values: CDR1 SGHRS, CDR2 YFSETQ. The CDR3 spans 12 residues. The ends were cut back, 2 bases at V and 10 bases at J, with 12 bases in the middle. CDR3 DNA sequence: TGCGCCAGCAGCTTAGAGCAGGGACGAGCTTTCTTT. As protein: CASSLEQGRAFF.

Many counts were recorded for this clonotype. V usage is TRBV29-1 and J usage is TRBJ2-7, with 7 positions matching TRBD1. The CDR3 has 14 amino acids. The germline V gene encodes CDR1 SQVTM and CDR2 ANQGSEA. V lost 4 bases to trimming and J lost 2 bases; unmatched junction nucleotides: 8. CDR3 nucleotide sequence: TGCAGCGTTGGGACCGGGACAGTCCCCTACGAGCAGTACTTC. Protein product: CSVGTGTVPYEQYF.

This clonotype came up many times. The CDR3 DNA sequence: TGTGCCAGCAGCCTCCAGACAGGGGTGACTGAAGCTTTCTTT. It yields the protein CASSLQTGVTEAFF. This chain joins TRBV7-9 and TRBJ1-1, with 8 bases lining up with TRBD1. The CDR3 has 14 residues. The V segment lost 5 bases and the J segment 5 bases; nucleotides outside the gene matches: 7. Germline CDR1 reads SEHNR; CDR2 reads FQNEAQ (reference sequence).

The chain is built from TRBV28 and TRBJ2-3; TRBD2 agrees at 7 bases. Germline trimming cut 8 bases from V and 3 bases from J; bases unmatched to any gene: 14. Per the germline V gene, CDR1 is MDHEN and CDR2 is SYDVKM. This CDR3 is 16 amino acids long. CDR3 region: CASRFRTSMVTDTQYF. CDR3 coding DNA: TGTGCCAGCCGCTTCAGGACTAGTATGGTGACAGATACGCAGTATTTT. The full variable domain, with the rest looked up from reference TRBV28 and TRBJ2-3, is DVKVTQSSRYLVKRTGEKVFLECVQDMDHENMFWYRQDPGLGLRLIYFSYDVKMKEKGDIPEGYSVSREKKERFSLILESASTNQTSMYLCASRFRTSMVTDTQYFGPGTRLTVL.

This clonotype has at least ten counts. The rearrangement links TRBV3-1 to TRBJ1-4; no definite D call. CDR1 is LGHDT and CDR2 is YNNKEL in the germline V gene (reference sequence). The V end was cut by 1 base, the J end by 5 bases, with 11 bases between. This CDR3 is built from 15 residues. DNA of the CDR3: TGTGCCAGCAGCCAAGTGGGAATCAGCAATGAAAAACTGTTTTTT. It encodes CASSQVGISNEKLFF. The whole variable domain, remainder taken from reference TRBV3-1 and TRBJ1-4, is DTAVSQTPKYLVTQMGNDKSIKCEQNLGHDTMYWYKQDSKKFLKIMFSYNNKELIINETVPNRFSPKSPDKAHLNLHINSLELGDSAVYFCASSQVGISNEKLFFGSGTQLSVL.

The chain employs TRBV3-1 and TRBJ2-7, with D maybe TRBD2 (6 bases). Germline V CDR1 and CDR2: LGHDT, YNNKEL (reference sequence). Trimming took off 2 bases at V and 9 bases at J, with 17 bases between the two ends. The CDR3 sequence is 14 residues long. The chain's CDR3 is CASSQPTGRDWQYF. CDR3 nucleotide sequence: TGTGCCAGCAGCCAACCGACGGGGCGGGATTGGCAGTACTTC.

This CDR3 reads CSVGQGNNEQFF. CDR3 DNA sequence: TGCAGCGTCGGACAGGGGAACAATGAGCAGTTCTTC. The V and J genes are TRBV29-1 and TRBJ2-1; TRBD1 aligns across 9 bases. Germline CDR1 SQVTM, CDR2 ANQGSEA. CDR3 size: 12 residues. V lost 6 bases, J lost 5 bases, and 2 bases stayed unmatched.

In its sample, this clonotype was seen a few times. The V call is TRBV12-5, the J call TRBJ2-1, with 11 bases lining up with TRBD2. The CDR3 runs 15 residues. CDR1 LGHNT and CDR2 FRNRAP come from the germline V gene. V was clipped by 5 bases and J by 7 bases; unmatched bases: 7. CDR3 bases: TGTGCTAGTGGTCTTAGCGGGGGGGCCCTGAATGAGCAGTTCTTC. This translates into CASGLSGGALNEQFF.

V and J are TRBV9 and TRBJ2-4, with D unresolved. V was shortened by 4 bases and J by 0 bases, with 14 bases between the two germline ends. Germline V gene lookup returns CDR1 SGDLS and CDR2 YYNGEE. The CDR3 loop spans 16 amino acids. Written as DNA, the CDR3 is TGTGCCAGCAGCCCCCACCCGATATTAGCCAAAAACATTCAGTACTTC. The encoded protein is CASSPHPILAKNIQYF.

This chain links TRBV6-2 or TRBV6-3 with TRBJ2-1; a possible D gene is TRBD2 (6 bases). Trimming removed 0 bases from V and 3 bases from J, with 15 bases in between. CDR1 and CDR2 (germline): MNHEY, SVGEGT. This CDR3 has 17 residues. The CDR3 region is CASSYSPPWGVYNEQFF. The CDR3 DNA is TGTGCCAGCAGTTACTCCCCCCCGTGGGGGGTCTACAATGAGCAGTTCTTC.

This chain joins TRBV7-3 and TRBJ1-1, with D unclear. The V and J ends lost 3 bases and 5 bases respectively, with 16 bases between them. The V gene's germline CDR1 is SGHTA and CDR2 FQGTGA. The CDR3 sequence is 15 residues long. CDR3 amino acids: CASSLSGGFITEAFF. CDR3 in DNA: TGTGCCAGCAGCTTGAGCGGAGGCTTCATAACTGAAGCTTTCTTT.

This clonotype was counted many times. The chain employs TRBV11-2 and TRBJ2-1; D gene uncertain. This CDR3 is built from 12 residues. The germline CDR1 and CDR2 sequences are SGHAT and FQNNGV. V was shortened by 3 bases and J by 10 bases, with 10 bases between the two germline ends. As DNA, the CDR3 is TGTGCCAGCAGCTTGGTGGGAAACGAGCAGTTCTTC. Protein: CASSLVGNEQFF.

The chain combines TRBV28 with TRBJ1-1; D is unresolved. V was cut by 4 bases and J by 1 base, with 13 bases left in between. Germline CDR1 is MDHEN and CDR2 is SYDVKM. This CDR3 is 15 amino acids long. Here the CDR3 DNA reads TGTGCCAGCAGTTCACAAGGGCTGGGGAACACTGAAGCTTTCTTT. Amino acid sequence: CASSSQGLGNTEAFF.

The sample holds many counts of this clonotype. This chain uses TRBV10-2 with TRBJ1-5; D remains ambiguous. Trimming took off 2 bases at V and 4 bases at J, with 9 bases between the two ends. CDR1 is WSHSY and CDR2 is SAAADI in the germline V gene. The CDR3 is 14 amino acids. The CDR3 DNA reads as TGCGCCAGCAGTGAGAACGGGCAGAATCAGCCCCAGCATTTT. This codes for CASSENGQNQPQHF.

The chain is built from TRBV10-2 and TRBJ1-5, with a weak D call TRBD1 (5 bases). Germline V CDR1 and CDR2: WSHSY, SAAADI. The CDR3 has 15 amino acids. Deletions cut 3 bases from V and 3 bases from J, with 12 bases between. In DNA form, the CDR3 reads TGCGCCAGCAGTGATTCCGGGGCGATCAATCAGCCCCAGCATTTT. Protein sequence: CASSDSGAINQPQHF.

The CDR3 nucleotides are TGTGCCAGCAGTGCGGACCTTTTAATGGACATTCAGTACTTC. Its protein is CASSADLLMDIQYF. The chain recombines TRBV25-1 with TRBJ2-4; D gene unclear. The CDR3 is 14 residues long. Per germline, CDR1 MGHDK and CDR2 SYGVNS. Trimming shortened V by 4 bases and J by 8 bases, and 15 bases separated the two germline ends.

J is TRBJ2-3 and V is TRBV7-2; TRBD2 might be the D (5 bases). CDR3 length: 14 amino acids. The germline V gene encodes CDR1 SGHTA and CDR2 FQGNSA. V gave up 3 bases and J gave up 3 bases, with 10 bases separating them. The CDR3 region is CASSFVGGTDTQYF. The CDR3 nucleotides are TGTGCCAGCAGCTTCGTCGGAGGAACAGATACGCAGTATTTT.

This clonotype was counted only a few times. J is TRBJ1-2 and V is TRBV7-8; 8 nucleotides match TRBD1. Germline V gene lookup returns CDR1 SGHVS and CDR2 FQNEAQ. Losses at the gene ends were 1 base for V and 7 bases for J; bases not matched to a gene: 2. This CDR3 spans 13 amino acids. The CDR3 is CASSLEQGGGYTF. The CDR3 nucleotides are TGTGCCAGCAGCTTAGAACAGGGGGGTGGCTACACCTTC.

This clonotype was detected many times. The J gene is TRBJ1-5, the V gene TRBV28, with D hard to call. The CDR3 contains 16 residues. With 2 bases removed from V and 2 bases from J, the gap between germline ends came to 13 bases. Germline CDR1 reads MDHEN; CDR2 reads SYDVKM. CDR3 in amino acids: CASSLGSPTGNQPQHF. Here the CDR3 DNA reads TGTGCCAGCAGTTTAGGTTCCCCGACCGGCAATCAGCCCCAGCATTTT. The entire variable domain, with the rest obtained from reference TRBV28 and TRBJ1-5, is as follows: DVKVTQSSRYLVKRTGEKVFLECVQDMDHENMFWYRQDPGLGLRLIYFSYDVKMKEKGDIPEGYSVSREKKERFSLILESASTNQTSMYLCASSLGSPTGNQPQHFGDGTRLSIL.

This clonotype was seen many times. The chain combines TRBV7-3 with TRBJ2-6; unclear D gene. V lost 5 bases to trimming and J lost 4 bases, with 6 bases between them. This CDR3 region has 13 residues. Germline CDR1 SGHTA, CDR2 FQGTGA. CDR3 region: CASSPAGANVLTF. The CDR3 coding sequence is TGTGCCAGCAGCCCCGCCGGGGCCAACGTCCTGACTTTC.

J is TRBJ2-3 and V is TRBV12-3 or TRBV12-4, with D perhaps TRBD2 (6 bases). V was shortened by 2 bases and J by 2 bases, with 14 bases between the two germline ends. CDR3 size: 16 residues. Here the CDR3 DNA reads TGTGCCAGCAGTTTAAGGGTTGGGGGGATCACAGATACGCAGTATTTT. It codes for CASSLRVGGITDTQYF.

The chain recombines TRBV10-1 with TRBJ2-1; D is unresolved. There are 13 residues in the CDR3. The ends were cut back, 2 bases at V and 5 bases at J, with 7 bases in the middle. Germline CDR1 reads WNHNN; CDR2 reads SYGVQD (reference sequence). The CDR3 bases are TGCGCCAGCAGTGAGGTGGCCGACAATGAGCAGTTCTTC. It encodes CASSEVADNEQFF.

In this sample, this clonotype turned up many times. V and J are TRBV11-2 and TRBJ1-1, with D uncertain. V lost 2 bases and J 6 bases, leaving 13 bases between the germline ends. CDR1 is SGHAT, CDR2 FQNNGV, per germline. The CDR3 contains 14 residues. The CDR3 nucleotides are TGTGCCAGCAGCTTATTATCCCAAGCGCCTGAAGCTTTCTTT. Its protein product is CASSLLSQAPEAFF.

The V gene is TRBV1, the J gene TRBJ2-7; the table names TRBD1, a call not compared with the DNA. TRBV1 is an annotated pseudogene. This CDR3 is built from 15 residues. CDR3 nucleotides: TGCACCAGCAACCCGGCTCCAGGGGGCTTTCGAGAGCAGTACTTC. This codes for CTSNPAPGGFREQYF.

This chain connects TRBV7-3 to TRBJ2-5, with TRBD2 matching over 8 bases. V shed 5 bases, J shed 2 bases, and the junction held 7 bases outside the gene matches. The germline V gene encodes CDR1 SGHTA and CDR2 FQGTGA. The CDR3 is made up of 15 amino acids. DNA of the CDR3: TGTGCCAGCAGCCCTACAGGACTAGCTCAAGAGACCCAGTACTTC. It is translated as CASSPTGLAQETQYF.

The CDR3 region is CATEGAPLEQYF. The CDR3 nucleotides read TGTGCCACCGAAGGGGCGCCTCTCGAGCAGTACTTC. The rearrangement joins TRBV25-1 to TRBJ2-7; the D gene is possibly TRBD1 (5 bases). This CDR3 contains 12 residues. Germline lookup yields CDR1 MGHDK and CDR2 SYGVNS. V was cut by 10 bases and J by 6 bases, with 16 bases left in between.

This clonotype was recorded a few times. The gene calls are TRBV7-2 and TRBJ1-4; possible D gene TRBD1, 6 bases. The CDR3 runs 15 residues. CDR1 is SGHTA and CDR2 is FQGNSA in the germline V gene. V lost 1 base and J lost 7, with 13 bases in between. The CDR3 DNA follows: TGTGCCAGCAGCTTAGTCTCGGCAGGGGTTGAAAAACTGTTTTTT. It is translated as CASSLVSAGVEKLFF.

This clonotype was found a few times. J is TRBJ1-5 and V is TRBV19; D is ambiguous. The CDR3 consists of 13 residues. The germline V gene encodes CDR1 LNHDA and CDR2 SQIVND (reference sequence). The V end was cut by 3 bases, the J end by 4 bases, with 7 bases between. DNA for the CDR3: TGTGCCAGTAGTATTGAGGAAAATCAGCCCCAGCATTTT. Its translation is CASSIEENQPQHF.

This chain links TRBV28 with TRBJ2-5; 7 bases are shared with TRBD1. This CDR3 is built from 14 residues. The ends lost 7 bases at V and 4 bases at J; junction bases unmatched: 9. Germline CDR1 is MDHEN and CDR2 is SYDVKM. Here the CDR3 reads CASTRGGETETQYF. Here the CDR3 DNA reads TGTGCCAGCACCCGAGGGGGCGAGACAGAGACCCAGTACTTC. The full variable domain, its missing parts supplied by reference TRBV28 and TRBJ2-5, is DVKVTQSSRYLVKRTGEKVFLECVQDMDHENMFWYRQDPGLGLRLIYFSYDVKMKEKGDIPEGYSVSREKKERFSLILESASTNQTSMYLCASTRGGETETQYFGPGTRLLVL.

This clonotype was detected many times. The gene calls are TRBV4-1 and TRBJ2-7; no clear D gene. The germline V gene encodes CDR1 MGHRA and CDR2 YSYEKL. The CDR3 loop spans 15 amino acids. V was trimmed by 0 bases and J by 2 bases, leaving 11 bases between them. CDR3 sequence (DNA): TGCGCCAGCAGCCAAGATACCGGAAGCCCCTACGAGCAGTACTTC. Protein product: CASSQDTGSPYEQYF.